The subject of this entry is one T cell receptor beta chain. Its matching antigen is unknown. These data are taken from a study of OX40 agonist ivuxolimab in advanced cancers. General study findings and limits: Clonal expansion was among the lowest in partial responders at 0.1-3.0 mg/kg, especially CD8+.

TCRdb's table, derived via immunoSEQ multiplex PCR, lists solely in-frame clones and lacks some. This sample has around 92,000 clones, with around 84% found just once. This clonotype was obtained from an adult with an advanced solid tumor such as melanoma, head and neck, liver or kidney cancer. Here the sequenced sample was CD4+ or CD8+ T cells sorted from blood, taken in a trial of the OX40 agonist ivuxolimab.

The CDR3 reads CASHQVGTHYEQYF. CDR3 in DNA: TGTGCCAGCCATCAGGTAGGGACCCACTACGAGCAGTACTTC. The genes are TRBV27 and TRBJ2-7; D is possibly TRBD1 or TRBD2 (5 bases each). Germline V gene data show CDR1 as MNHEY and CDR2 as SMNVEV (reference sequence). Trimming removed 8 bases at V and 3 bases at J, with 17 bases between. CDR3 length equals 14 residues.